Presented here are 30 T cell receptor beta chains from one specimen sequenced in a study of blood T cell repertoires in COVID-19. Only in-frame clones appear in the TCRdb table, and some are missing; sequencing was by immunoSEQ multiplex PCR. Found here are 150,000 to 200,000 clones, 65% to 90% of them singletons; the top ten hold around 8.2%. The specimen sequenced was peripheral blood. These receptors were taken from a man in his 60s with acute or convalescent COVID-19.

The chain carries TRBV9 and TRBJ1-6, with 7 bases aligning to TRBD1. The ends lost 4 bases at V and 10 bases at J; junction bases unmatched: 5. The length of the CDR3 is 13 residues. The V gene's germline CDR1 is SGDLS and CDR2 YYNGEE. CDR3: CASSQTGESPLHF. CDR3 in DNA: TGTGCCAGCAGCCAAACAGGGGAGTCACCCCTCCACTTT.

The chain carries TRBV6-5 and TRBJ1-3, with 9 positions matching TRBD1. This CDR3 has 15 amino acids. Trimming removed 4 bases from V and 3 bases from J; junction bases left unmatched: 4. CDR1 and CDR2 (germline): MNHEY, SVGAGI. In nucleotides, the CDR3 is TGTGCCAGCAGTTGGGACAGGGTTTATGGAAACACCATATATTTT. It encodes CASSWDRVYGNTIYF.

The CDR3 loop is CAISGGQALSYEQYF. The CDR3 DNA reads as TGTGCCATCAGTGGGGGACAGGCCCTCTCCTACGAGCAGTACTTC. This chain connects TRBV10-3 to TRBJ2-7; 8 nucleotides match TRBD1. The CDR3 is made up of 15 amino acids. Germline CDR1 reads ENHRY; CDR2 reads SYGVKD. V lost 4 bases and J lost 0; bases outside the gene matches: 5.

CDR3 loop: CASSQVGGPGQRYGYTF. In nucleotides, the CDR3 is TGTGCCAGCAGCCAAGTTGGGGGACCGGGACAGAGATATGGCTACACCTTC. The V gene is TRBV3-1 (or the pseudogene TRBV3-2), the J gene TRBJ1-2; 7 bases match TRBD1. This CDR3 is built from 17 residues. The germline V gene has CDR1 LGHDT and CDR2 YNNKEL (reference sequence). Germline trimming cut 1 base from V and 5 bases from J; bases unmatched to any gene: 13.

This clone was seen a single time. CDR3 sequence: CAIATPACRTVNLGDQHF. The CDR3 DNA follows: TGTGCCATCGCCACCCCCGCCTGCAGGACCGTCAACTTGGGAGATCAGCATTTT. The rearrangement uses TRBV6-8 and TRBJ1-5; D remains unclear. Germline V CDR1 and CDR2: MNHGY, SAAAGT. V lost 10 bases and J lost 13, with 38 bases in between. The CDR3 covers 18 residues.

This clone has more than one count but fewer than ten. This same CDR3 is encoded by further DNA sequences in the sample. The V call is TRBV18, the J call TRBJ1-4; 10 bases are a match to TRBD1. V lost 3 bases and J lost 5; bases outside the gene matches: 0. The CDR3 length is 14 residues. Germline CDR1 and CDR2: KGHSH and LQKENI. The chain's CDR3 is CASSPGQGNEKLFF. DNA for the CDR3: TGTGCCAGCTCACCGGGACAGGGGAATGAAAAACTGTTTTTT.

CDR3 bases: TGTGCCAGCAATAGCGGGAAGGTCACCGGGGAGCTGTTTTTT. Translating gives CASNSGKVTGELFF. The chain joins TRBV5-4 to TRBJ2-2, with TRBD2 identical over 8 bases. V trimming: 6 bases; J trimming: 4 bases; junction bases outside the gene matches: 5. This CDR3 region has 14 residues. Germline loops: CDR1 SGHNT, CDR2 YYREEE (reference sequence). The full variable domain, its missing parts supplied by reference TRBV5-4 and TRBJ2-2, is ETGVTQSPTHLIKTRGQQVTLRCSSQSGHNTVSWYQQALGQGPQFIFQYYREEENGRGNFPPRFSGLQFPNYSSELNVNALELDDSALYLCASNSGKVTGELFFGEGSRLTVL.

CDR3 in DNA: TGTGCCAGCAGTTTATCAGGGCTAGCGGGGCTGAACACCGGGGAGCTGTTTTTT. It codes for CASSLSGLAGLNTGELFF. The V gene is TRBV27, the J gene TRBJ2-2; TRBD2 agrees at 9 bases. With V trimmed by 0 bases and J by 1 base, 6 bases remained unmatched. This CDR3 has 18 amino acids. Germline values: CDR1 MNHEY, CDR2 SMNVEV (reference sequence).

This rearrangement joins TRBV19 to TRBJ2-5; tentative D call: TRBD2 (6 bases). The CDR3 is 15 amino acids. V lost 3 bases, J lost 5 bases, and 16 bases lay in between. Looked up from germline, CDR1 is LNHDA and CDR2 is SQIVND (reference sequence). This CDR3 is CASSIGDSHRETQYF. The CDR3, as DNA: TGTGCCAGTAGTATCGGGGACTCTCATCGGGAGACCCAGTACTTC.

This clone has a single count. The sample carries other DNA sequences with the same CDR3. The rearrangement joins TRBV5-1 to TRBJ1-5; TRBD1 is a possible D gene (6 bases). The CDR3 totals 14 residues. From germline, CDR1 is SGHRS and CDR2 YFSETQ. V was shortened by 4 bases and J by 2 bases, with 10 bases between the two germline ends. In nucleotides, the CDR3 is TGCGCCAGCAGCCCCAGGGGAGGCAATCAGCCCCAGCATTTT. Residues: CASSPRGGNQPQHF.

As concerns this clone: The junction and the germline gene differ at one end; a read error may be behind it. The chain links TRBV5-8 to TRBJ2-1; 7 bases line up with TRBD2. CDR1 is SGHTS, CDR2 YDEGEE, per germline. This CDR3 contains 11 residues. CDR3 region: CASSPRGDLIF. The DNA of the CDR3 is TGTGCCAGCAGCCCTCGGGGGGATTTAATCTTC.

The rearrangement joins TRBV19 to TRBJ1-2; D is uncertain. CDR1 is LNHDA, CDR2 SQIVND, per germline (reference sequence). This CDR3 comprises 9 residues. V lost 9 bases and J lost 7, with 6 bases in between. Here the CDR3 DNA reads TGTGCCAGCGGAGGTGGCTACACCTTC. The encoded protein is CASGGGYTF.

The V call is TRBV10-3, the J call TRBJ2-6, with D perhaps matching TRBD2 (6 bases). Per germline, CDR1 ENHRY and CDR2 SYGVKD. The V and J ends lost 4 bases and 0 bases respectively, with 16 bases between them. CDR3 length: 18 amino acids. The CDR3 sequence: CAISGGTERISGANVLTF. The CDR3 nucleotides read TGTGCCATCAGTGGGGGGACTGAAAGGATCTCTGGGGCCAACGTCCTGACTTTC.

The gene calls are TRBV9 and TRBJ1-5, with TRBD1 matching 7 bases. This CDR3 has 14 amino acids. J gave up 2 bases and V 4 bases, and 3 bases lay outside the gene matches. CDR1 and CDR2 (germline): SGDLS, YYNGEE. CDR3 bases: TGTGCCAGCAGCCCCAGGGGGGGCAATCAGCCCCAGCATTTT. As protein: CASSPRGGNQPQHF.

The table lists this clone with a count of one. V is TRBV4-2 and J is TRBJ1-3, with D maybe TRBD1 (6 bases). This CDR3 region has 16 residues. CDR1 is LGHNA, CDR2 YNFKEQ, per germline. The V end was cut by 0 bases, the J end by 6 bases, with 15 bases between. The DNA of the CDR3 is TGTGCCAGCAGCCAAGACCTCAGGGGTAGGGAAAACACCATATATTTT. This encodes CASSQDLRGRENTIYF.

This rearrangement joins TRBV7-9 to TRBJ2-7; the D gene is possibly TRBD1 (5 bases). The length of the CDR3 is 12 residues. Germline assignment: CDR1 SEHNR and CDR2 FQNEAQ (reference sequence). Trimming left V 4 bases short and J 4 bases short, with 8 bases between. The CDR3 DNA sequence: TGTGCCAGCAGCTCCCAGGGATACGAGCAGTACTTC. Its protein is CASSSQGYEQYF.

This sequence joins TRBV12-3 or TRBV12-4 and TRBJ1-1; 8 positions agree with TRBD1. J was trimmed by 5 bases and V by 6 bases; bases with no gene match: 5. The CDR3 is 13 residues long. The CDR3 DNA reads TGTGCCAGCAGCCCGGGACAGGAAACTGAAGCTTTCTTT. It specifies CASSPGQETEAFF.

This clone was observed a single time. This chain joins TRBV10-1 and TRBJ1-2; possibly TRBD1 for D (6 bases). Trimming stripped 6 bases from V and 3 bases from J, with 11 bases between. Germline CDR1 is WNHNN and CDR2 is SYGVQD (reference sequence). The CDR3 spans 13 residues. CDR3 loop: CASSQGLDYGYTF. The CDR3 DNA follows: TGCGCCAGCAGCCAGGGGTTAGACTATGGCTACACCTTC.

The chain employs TRBV11-2 and TRBJ1-2, with D hard to call. This CDR3 is built from 15 residues. Per the germline V gene, CDR1 is SGHAT and CDR2 is FQNNGV. V lost 4 bases, J lost 0 bases, and 12 bases lay in between. The CDR3 sequence is CASSSRLLANYGYTF. The CDR3 region has the DNA TGTGCCAGCAGCTCAAGACTACTAGCTAACTATGGCTACACCTTC. Variable domain in full (rest from reference TRBV11-2 and TRBJ1-2): EAGVAQSPRYKIIEKRQSVAFWCNPISGHATLYWYQQILGQGPKLLIQFQNNGVVDDSQLPKDRFSAERLKGVDSTLKIQPAKLEDSAVYLCASSSRLLANYGYTFGSGTRLTVV.

This rearrangement joins TRBV5-4 to TRBJ1-4, with 10 bases fitting TRBD1. Germline V CDR1 and CDR2: SGHNT, YYREEE (reference sequence). The CDR3 covers 15 residues. Trimming at V came to 4 bases and at J to 4 bases, leaving 4 bases not matched to a gene. CDR3 coding DNA: TGTGCCAGCAGCCTCCGGGACAGGGGTAATGAAAAACTGTTTTTT. This gives the protein CASSLRDRGNEKLFF.

This chain links TRBV9 with TRBJ2-1, with TRBD2 identical over 10 bases. V trimming: 2 bases; J trimming: 7 bases; junction bases outside the gene matches: 9. Germline lookup yields CDR1 SGDLS and CDR2 YYNGEE. The CDR3 is 16 amino acids. DNA of the CDR3: TGTGCCAGCAGCGTCGGAAGCGGGAGGGCAGTAAATGAGCAGTTCTTC. This sequence encodes CASSVGSGRAVNEQFF.

This chain connects TRBV5-1 to TRBJ1-5; weak D call: TRBD1 (5 bases). V was pared by 0 bases and J by 2 bases, with 12 bases between. The CDR3 totals 16 residues. CDR1 and CDR2 (germline): SGHRS, YFSETQ. CDR3 sequence reads: CASSLAPRGGNQPQHF. For the CDR3, the DNA is TGCGCCAGCAGCTTGGCTCCTCGGGGGGGCAATCAGCCCCAGCATTTT. Combining the CDR3 with reference TRBV5-1 and TRBJ1-5 gives the whole variable domain KAGVTQTPRYLIKTRGQQVTLSCSPISGHRSVSWYQQTPGQGLQFLFEYFSETQRNKGNFPGRFSGRQFSNSRSEMNVSTLELGDSALYLCASSLAPRGGNQPQHFGDGTRLSIL.

This chain uses TRBV7-9 with TRBJ1-1, with D maybe TRBD1 (6 bases). The CDR3 consists of 12 residues. Germline CDR1 reads SEHNR; CDR2 reads FQNEAQ (reference sequence). V lost 1 base and J 10 bases, leaving 10 bases between the germline ends. The CDR3 nucleotides are TGTGCCAGCAGCTTAGGGGGGCCGCCAGCTTTCTTT. This encodes CASSLGGPPAFF.

The chain employs TRBV4-1 and TRBJ1-1; D might be TRBD1 (5 bases). The germline gives CDR1 MGHRA, CDR2 YSYEKL. The CDR3 has 15 amino acids. The V and J ends lost 0 bases and 2 bases respectively, with 10 bases between them. CDR3 nucleotides: TGCGCCAGCAGCCAAGAGGGGCAGGGAAACACTGAAGCTTTCTTT. Amino acids: CASSQEGQGNTEAFF.

The rearrangement uses TRBV18 and TRBJ2-5; the D is unclear. V was shortened by 3 bases and J by 5 bases, with 10 bases between the two germline ends. The CDR3 totals 13 residues. Germline V CDR1 and CDR2: KGHSH, LQKENI. The CDR3 sequence: CASSPSTQETQYF. The CDR3 coding sequence is TGTGCCAGCTCACCCTCAACGCAGGAGACCCAGTACTTC.

This clone has a handful of counts. This chain joins TRBV28 and TRBJ2-2, with D possibly matching TRBD2 (6 bases). The V end lost 6 bases, the J end lost 3 bases, and 11 bases lay between the germline ends. This CDR3 has 14 amino acids. CDR1 and CDR2 (germline): MDHEN, SYDVKM. The CDR3 loop reads CASSPSGDTGELFF. The CDR3 nucleotides are TGTGCCAGCAGCCCCTCGGGGGACACCGGGGAGCTGTTTTTT.

CDR3 sequence: CASMGSRLAGARETQYF. As DNA, the CDR3 is TGTGCCAGCATGGGGTCAAGACTAGCGGGAGCGCGAGAGACCCAGTACTTC. This sequence joins TRBV28 and TRBJ2-5; 12 nucleotides align to TRBD2. Germline V lookup: CDR1 MDHEN, CDR2 SYDVKM. J gave up 4 bases and V 7 bases, and 13 bases lay outside the gene matches. The CDR3 has 17 amino acids.

The V call is TRBV29-1, the J call TRBJ2-1; TRBD1 is a possible D gene (6 bases). Looked up from germline, CDR1 is SQVTM and CDR2 is ANQGSEA. The V end lost 8 bases, the J end lost 8 bases, and 16 bases lay between the germline ends. This CDR3 has 12 amino acids. Here the CDR3 reads CSSVGGSDEQFF. The CDR3 DNA sequence: TGCAGCTCTGTAGGGGGTTCCGATGAGCAGTTCTTC.

The rearrangement links TRBV5-1 to TRBJ2-3, with TRBD2 matching 11 bases. The CDR3 is 15 amino acids. Germline loops: CDR1 SGHRS, CDR2 YFSETQ. The V segment lost 9 bases and the J segment 3 bases; nucleotides outside the gene matches: 9. CDR3 DNA sequence: TGCGCCATTTCAACTAGCGGGAGCCCTACAGATACGCAGTATTTT. Translation: CAISTSGSPTDTQYF. Complete variable domain (other parts from reference TRBV5-1 and TRBJ2-3): KAGVTQTPRYLIKTRGQQVTLSCSPISGHRSVSWYQQTPGQGLQFLFEYFSETQRNKGNFPGRFSGRQFSNSRSEMNVSTLELGDSALYLCAISTSGSPTDTQYFGPGTRLTVL.

The chain recombines TRBV3-1 (or the pseudogene TRBV3-2) with TRBJ1-2; D is unclear. V dropped 5 bases and J dropped 5 bases, with 18 bases sitting between them. CDR3 length: 15 residues. CDR1 is LGHDT and CDR2 is YNNKEL in the germline V gene (reference sequence). The CDR3 nucleotides are TGTGCCAGCAGCACCCGATCGGGGATCCGGTATGGCTACACCTTC. Its protein is CASSTRSGIRYGYTF.